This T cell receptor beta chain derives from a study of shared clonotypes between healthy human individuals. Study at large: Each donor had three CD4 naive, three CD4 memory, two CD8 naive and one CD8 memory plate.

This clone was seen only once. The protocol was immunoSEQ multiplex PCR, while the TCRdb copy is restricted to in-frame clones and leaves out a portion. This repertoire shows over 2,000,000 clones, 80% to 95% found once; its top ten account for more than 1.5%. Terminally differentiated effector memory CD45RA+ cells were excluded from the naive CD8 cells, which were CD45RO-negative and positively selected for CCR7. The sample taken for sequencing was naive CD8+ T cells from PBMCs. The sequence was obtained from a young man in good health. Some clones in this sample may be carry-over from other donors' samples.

As DNA, the CDR3 is TGTGCCAGCAGCGCTACAGAGACCCAAGAGACCCAGTACTTC. Residues: CASSATETQETQYF. This chain joins TRBV7-9 and TRBJ2-5; D not resolved. The CDR3 covers 14 residues. CDR1 SEHNR and CDR2 FQNEAQ come from the germline V gene (reference sequence). The V and J ends lost 5 bases and 1 base respectively, with 11 bases between them.